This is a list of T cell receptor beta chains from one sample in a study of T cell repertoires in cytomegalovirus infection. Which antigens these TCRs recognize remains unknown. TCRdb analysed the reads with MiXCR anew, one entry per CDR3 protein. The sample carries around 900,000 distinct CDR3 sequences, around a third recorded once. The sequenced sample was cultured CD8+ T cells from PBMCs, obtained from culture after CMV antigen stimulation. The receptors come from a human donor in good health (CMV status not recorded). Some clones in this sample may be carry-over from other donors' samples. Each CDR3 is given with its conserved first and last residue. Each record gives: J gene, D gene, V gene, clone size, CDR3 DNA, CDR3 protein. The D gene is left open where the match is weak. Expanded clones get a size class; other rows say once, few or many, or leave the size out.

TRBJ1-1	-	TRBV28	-	TGTGCCAGCAGTTTATTCGGGACACTTAACACTGAAGCTTTCTTT	CASSLFGTLNTEAFF
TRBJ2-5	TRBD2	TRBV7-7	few	TGTGCTAGCAGCCGTAGCGGGGGGGCTTTGGAGACCCAGTACTTC	CASSRSGGALETQYF
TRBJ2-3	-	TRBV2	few	TGTGCCAGCAGTGAAGAGTTATGGACAGAGGATACGCAGTATTTT	CASSEELWTEDTQYF
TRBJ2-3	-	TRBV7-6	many	TGTGCCAGCAGCTTGACGGGCATCACAGATACGCAGTATTTT	CASSLTGITDTQYF
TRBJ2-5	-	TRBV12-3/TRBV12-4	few	TGTGCCAGCAGTTGGGCCGGGGCACGATTTGCAAGGGAGACCCAGTACTTC	CASSWAGARFARETQYF
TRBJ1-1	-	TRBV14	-	TGTGCCAGCAGCCAAGATGGGGTAGGTGCTGAAGCTTTCTTT	CASSQDGVGAEAFF
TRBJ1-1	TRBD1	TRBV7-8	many	TGTGCCAGCAGCACGGGACAGTTGAACACTGAAGCTTTCTTT	CASSTGQLNTEAFF
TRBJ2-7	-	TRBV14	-	TGTGCCAGCAGCCACAGGGGGGGGACCTACGAGCAGTACTTC	CASSHRGGTYEQYF
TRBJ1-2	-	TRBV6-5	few	TGTGCCAGCAGTTACTCGATTCAGGGGCACACCTTCTATGGCTACACCTTC	CASSYSIQGHTFYGYTF
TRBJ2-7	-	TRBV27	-	TGTGCCAGCAGTTTGGTACAGACCTACGAGCAGTACTTC	CASSLVQTYEQYF
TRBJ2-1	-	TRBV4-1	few	TGCGCCAGCAGCCAAGAGACAATATACAATGAGCAGTTCTTC	CASSQETIYNEQFF
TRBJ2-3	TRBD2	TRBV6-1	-	TGTGCCAGCAGTGAAGAGCCTTGGACTAGCGGGGGGGGTAGCACAGATACGCAGTATTTT	CASSEEPWTSGGGSTDTQYF
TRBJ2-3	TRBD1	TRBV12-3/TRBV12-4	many	TGTGCCAGCAGTAAGGGACAGGGCAAGCAGTATTTT	CASSKGQGKQYF
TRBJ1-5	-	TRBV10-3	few	TGTGCCTCCGACCCGGAGGAAGGCCTAGCAAGCAATCAGCCCCAGCATTTT	CASDPEEGLASNQPQHF
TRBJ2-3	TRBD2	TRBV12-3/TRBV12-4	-	TGTGCCAGCAGTTTTTTTCCTAGCGGGGAATCAGATACGCAGTATTTT	CASSFFPSGESDTQYF
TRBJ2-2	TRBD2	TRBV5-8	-	TGTGCCAGCAGCTTGTTTCCCGGGACTAGCGGGGGAAACACCGGGGAGCTGTTTTTT	CASSLFPGTSGGNTGELFF
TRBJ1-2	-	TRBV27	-	TGTGCCAGCAGTTTATATGGGACGGATCTTGGCGTTGTCTATGGCTACACCTTC	CASSLYGTDLGVVYGYTF
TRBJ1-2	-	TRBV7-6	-	TGTGCCAGCAGCCGAAGTGATTTCGGAGATTTTGTGAATGGCTACACCTTC	CASSRSDFGDFVNGYTF
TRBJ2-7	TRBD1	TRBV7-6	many	TGTGCCAGCAGCTCTTCGGGACAGCTTAATTACTACGAGCAGTACTTC	CASSSSGQLNYYEQYF
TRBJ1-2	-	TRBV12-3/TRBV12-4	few	TGTGCCAGCAGTCGTACTCTGGGGGGGTCAGGGGAAAAGGACTATGGCTACACCTTC	CASSRTLGGSGEKDYGYTF
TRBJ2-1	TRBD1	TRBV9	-	TGTGCCAGCAGCGTATCGACAGGGTACAATGAGCAGTTCTTC	CASSVSTGYNEQFF
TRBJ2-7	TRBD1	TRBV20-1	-	TGCAGTGCTAGAGATAGGCAGGGGGCCACCTACGAGCAGTACTTC	CSARDRQGATYEQYF
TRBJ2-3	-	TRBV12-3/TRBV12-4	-	TGTGCCAGCAGTCTAGTAAGCACAGATGCGCAGTATTTT	CASSLVSTDAQYF
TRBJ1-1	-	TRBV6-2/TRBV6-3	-	TGTGCCAGCAGCCCCGGGACGGACGAGGGCACTGAAGCTTTCTTT	CASSPGTDEGTEAFF
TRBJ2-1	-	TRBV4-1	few	TGCGCCAGCAGCCAACTCGCATACAATGAGCAGTTCTTC	CASSQLAYNEQFF
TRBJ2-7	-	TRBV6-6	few	TGTGCCAGCAGGTTACAGTTCTCCTACGAGCAGTACTTC	CASRLQFSYEQYF
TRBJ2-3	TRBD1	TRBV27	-	TGTGCCAGCAGTCCGAACTTCCGGGACAGGGGCACAGATACGCAGTATTTT	CASSPNFRDRGTDTQYF
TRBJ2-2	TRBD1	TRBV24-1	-	TGTGCCACCAGCTCGACAGGGGGGAACACCGGGGAGCTGTTTTTT	CATSSTGGNTGELFF
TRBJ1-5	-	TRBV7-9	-	TGTGCCAGCAGCGCTAGCGAAGACACTCGGCTCGGACAGCCCCAGCATTTT	CASSASEDTRLGQPQHF
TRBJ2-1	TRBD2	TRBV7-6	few	TGTGCCAGCAGCTTAGTGGGAGCGGGGGGGTCCTACAATGAGCAGTTCTTC	CASSLVGAGGSYNEQFF
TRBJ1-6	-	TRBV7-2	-	TGTGCCAGCAGCGACTTGAAGAGCTCCTATAATTCACCCCTCCACTTT	CASSDLKSSYNSPLHF
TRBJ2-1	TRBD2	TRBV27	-	TGTGCCAGCAGTCCGATGGGAGCGGGGAGTCACAATGAGCAGTTCTTC	CASSPMGAGSHNEQFF
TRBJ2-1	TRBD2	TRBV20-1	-	TGCAGTGCAAGAAACCGGGGGGACTCCTACAATGAGCAGTTCTTC	CSARNRGDSYNEQFF
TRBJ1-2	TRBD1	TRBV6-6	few	TGTGCCAGCAGTTACTCGGGGACAGGGTATATTGTGAACTATGGCTACACCTTC	CASSYSGTGYIVNYGYTF
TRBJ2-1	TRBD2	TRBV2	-	TGTGCCGTGTGGGCGGGGGGGGGGGGCCCGGGGAAGTTCTTC	CAVWAGGGGPGKFF
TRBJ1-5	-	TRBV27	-	TGTGCCAGCAGTTTAAGAGCAGGGTATGATCAGCCCCAGCATTTT	CASSLRAGYDQPQHF
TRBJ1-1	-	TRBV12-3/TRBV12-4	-	TGTGCCAGCAGTTTGACAGGTCCTTTCGGTGAAGCTTTCTTT	CASSLTGPFGEAFF
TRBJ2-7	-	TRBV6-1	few	TGTGCCAGCCTCCACTCCGCGGTTGAGCAGTACTTC	CASLHSAVEQYF
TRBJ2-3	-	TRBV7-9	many	TGTGCCAGCAGCCCGCTCGAAGGGGTCCCAAGGAATACGCAGTATTTT	CASSPLEGVPRNTQYF
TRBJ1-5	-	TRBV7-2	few	TGTGCCAGCAGCTTAGAGAGGACAGCGCACGGGCCCCAGCATTTT	CASSLERTAHGPQHF